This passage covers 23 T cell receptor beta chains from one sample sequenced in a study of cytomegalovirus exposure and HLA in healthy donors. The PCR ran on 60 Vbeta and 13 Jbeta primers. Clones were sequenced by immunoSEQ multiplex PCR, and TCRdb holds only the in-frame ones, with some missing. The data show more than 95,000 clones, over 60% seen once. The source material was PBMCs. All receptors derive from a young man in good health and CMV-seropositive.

CDR3: CASSAAETSYGYTF. CDR3 sequence (DNA): TGTGCCAGCAGCGCCGCAGAGACTTCCTATGGCTACACCTTC. The chain couples TRBV16 to TRBJ1-2; D ambiguous. V lost 5 bases and J lost 4, with 14 bases in between. This CDR3 region has 14 residues. Per germline, CDR1 KGHSY and CDR2 FQNENV.

CDR3 coding DNA: TGTGCCAGCAGTTCGTACAGCGGATCTCCCGATACGCAGTATTTT. Its translation is CASSSYSGSPDTQYF. This chain uses TRBV28 with TRBJ2-3; tentatively, D is TRBD2 (5 bases). This CDR3 region has 15 residues. CDR1 and CDR2 (germline): MDHEN, SYDVKM. With 4 bases removed from V and 6 bases from J, the gap between germline ends came to 17 bases.

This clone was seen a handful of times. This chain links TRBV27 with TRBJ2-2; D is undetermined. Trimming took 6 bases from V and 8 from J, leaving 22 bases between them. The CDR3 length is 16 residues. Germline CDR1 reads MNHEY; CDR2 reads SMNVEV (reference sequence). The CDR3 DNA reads TGTGCCAGCAGCTCTCGTCGGATCGACTTAGGAGGGGAGCTGTTTTTT. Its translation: CASSSRRIDLGGELFF.

The CDR3 here is CASSQGPGQGTDQPQHF. CDR3 nucleotide sequence: TGTGCCAGCAGCCAAGGCCCGGGACAGGGGACTGATCAGCCCCAGCATTTT. This chain connects TRBV4-2 to TRBJ1-5; TRBD1 matches at 10 bases. The trim removed 1 base at V and 5 bases at J, leaving 8 bases unmatched. Germline assignment: CDR1 LGHNA and CDR2 YNFKEQ. The CDR3 consists of 17 residues.

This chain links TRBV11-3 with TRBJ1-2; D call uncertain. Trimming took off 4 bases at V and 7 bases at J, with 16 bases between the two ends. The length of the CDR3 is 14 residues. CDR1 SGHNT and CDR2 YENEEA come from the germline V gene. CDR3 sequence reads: CASSYRGSLSGYTF. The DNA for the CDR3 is TGTGCCAGCAGCTACCGTGGTTCTCTTAGTGGCTACACCTTC.

DNA of the CDR3: TGTGCCATCAGGAGGACAGGTGATAGCAATCAGCCCCAGCATTTT. It specifies CAIRRTGDSNQPQHF. V usage is TRBV10-3 and J usage is TRBJ1-5, with 7 positions matching TRBD1. V was pared by 6 bases and J by 0 bases, with 5 bases of the junction left unmatched. This CDR3 is built from 15 residues. Germline V CDR1 and CDR2: ENHRY, SYGVKD.

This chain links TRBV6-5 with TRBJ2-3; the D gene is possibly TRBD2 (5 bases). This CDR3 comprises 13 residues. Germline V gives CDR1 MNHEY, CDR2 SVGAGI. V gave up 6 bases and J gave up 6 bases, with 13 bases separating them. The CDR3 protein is CASRTSRGDTQYF. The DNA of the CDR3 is TGTGCCAGCAGAACCTCGAGAGGGGATACGCAGTATTTT.

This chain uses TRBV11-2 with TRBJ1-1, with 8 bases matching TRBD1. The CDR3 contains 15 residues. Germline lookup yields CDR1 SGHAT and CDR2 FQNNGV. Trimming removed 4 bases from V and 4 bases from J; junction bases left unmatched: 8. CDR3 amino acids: CASSSKTGETTEAFF. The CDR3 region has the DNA TGTGCCAGCAGCTCTAAGACAGGGGAGACCACTGAAGCTTTCTTT.

CDR3 bases: TGTGCCAGTAGTCCACTGAAGACAGGGCTCGACAATGAGCAGTTCTTC. Translating gives CASSPLKTGLDNEQFF. The chain recombines TRBV19 with TRBJ2-1, with 7 bases aligning to TRBD1. Germline V gene sequence: CDR1 LNHDA, CDR2 SQIVND (reference sequence). The length of the CDR3 is 16 residues. V dropped 5 bases and J dropped 5; count of bases not matched to a gene: 12. The full variable domain, with the rest looked up from reference TRBV19 and TRBJ2-1, is DGGITQSPKYLFRKEGQNVTLSCEQNLNHDAMYWYRQDPGQGLRLIYYSQIVNDFQKGDIAEGYSVSREKKESFPLTVTSAQKNPTAFYLCASSPLKTGLDNEQFFGPGTRLTVL.

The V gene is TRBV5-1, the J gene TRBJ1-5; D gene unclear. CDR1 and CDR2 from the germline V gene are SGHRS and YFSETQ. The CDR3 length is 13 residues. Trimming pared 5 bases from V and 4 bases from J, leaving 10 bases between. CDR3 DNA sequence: TGCGCCAGCAGGAGAGGTACGAATCAGCCCCAGCATTTT. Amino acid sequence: CASRRGTNQPQHF.

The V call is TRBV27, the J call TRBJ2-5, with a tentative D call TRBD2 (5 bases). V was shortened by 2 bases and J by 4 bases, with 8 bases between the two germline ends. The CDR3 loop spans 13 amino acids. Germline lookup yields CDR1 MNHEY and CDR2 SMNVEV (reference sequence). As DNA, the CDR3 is TGTGCCAGCAGTTTACAGGCGGGAGAGACCCAGTACTTC. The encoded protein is CASSLQAGETQYF.

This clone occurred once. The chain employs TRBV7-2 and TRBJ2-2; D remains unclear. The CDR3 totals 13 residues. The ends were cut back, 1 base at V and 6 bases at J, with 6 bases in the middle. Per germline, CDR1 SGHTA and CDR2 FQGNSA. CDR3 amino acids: CASSLVRAGELFF. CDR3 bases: TGTGCCAGCAGCTTAGTTCGGGCCGGGGAGCTGTTTTTT.

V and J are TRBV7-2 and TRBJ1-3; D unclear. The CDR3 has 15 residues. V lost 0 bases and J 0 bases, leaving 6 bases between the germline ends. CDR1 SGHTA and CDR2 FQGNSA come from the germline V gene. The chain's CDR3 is CASSLAAGSGNTIYF. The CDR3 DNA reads TGTGCCAGCAGCTTAGCGGCAGGCTCTGGAAACACCATATATTTT.

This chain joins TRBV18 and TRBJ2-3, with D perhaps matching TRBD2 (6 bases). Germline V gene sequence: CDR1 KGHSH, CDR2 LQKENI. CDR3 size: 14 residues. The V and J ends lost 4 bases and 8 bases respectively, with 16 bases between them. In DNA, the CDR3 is TGTGCCAGCTCACAGGACATGATGGAGGGTACGCAGTATTTT. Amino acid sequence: CASSQDMMEGTQYF.

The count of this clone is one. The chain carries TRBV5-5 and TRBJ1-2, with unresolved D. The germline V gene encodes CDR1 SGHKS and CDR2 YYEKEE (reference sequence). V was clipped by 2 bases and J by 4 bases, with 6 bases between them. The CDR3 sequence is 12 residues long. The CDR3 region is CASSFPVYGYTF. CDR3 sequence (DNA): TGTGCCAGCAGCTTCCCAGTCTATGGCTACACCTTC. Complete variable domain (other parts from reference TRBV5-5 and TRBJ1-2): DAGVTQSPTHLIKTRGQQVTLRCSPISGHKSVSWYQQVLGQGPQFIFQYYEKEERGRGNFPDRFSARQFPNYSSELNVNALLLGDSALYLCASSFPVYGYTFGSGTRLTVV.

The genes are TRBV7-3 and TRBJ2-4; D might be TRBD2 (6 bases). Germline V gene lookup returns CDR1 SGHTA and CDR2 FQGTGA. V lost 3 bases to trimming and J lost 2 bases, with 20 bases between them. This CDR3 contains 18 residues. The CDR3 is CASSFRPGLTGTKNIQYF. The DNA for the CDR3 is TGTGCCAGCAGCTTCAGACCGGGACTCACAGGTACCAAAAACATTCAGTACTTC. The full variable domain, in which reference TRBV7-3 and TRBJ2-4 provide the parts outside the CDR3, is GAGVSQTPSNKVTEKGKYVELRCDPISGHTALYWYRQSLGQGPEFLIYFQGTGAADDSGLPNDRFFAVRPEGSVSTLKIQRTERGDSAVYLCASSFRPGLTGTKNIQYFGAGTRLSVL.

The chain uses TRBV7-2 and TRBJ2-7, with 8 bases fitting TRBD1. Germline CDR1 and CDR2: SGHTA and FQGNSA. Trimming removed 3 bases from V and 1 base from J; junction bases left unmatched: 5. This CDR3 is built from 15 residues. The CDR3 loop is CASSFGQGQSYEQYF. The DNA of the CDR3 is TGTGCCAGCAGCTTTGGACAGGGACAGTCCTACGAGCAGTACTTC. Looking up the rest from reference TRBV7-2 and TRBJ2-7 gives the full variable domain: GAGVSQSPSNKVTEKGKDVELRCDPISGHTALYWYRQSLGQGLEFLIYFQGNSAPDKSGLPSDRFSAERTGGSVSTLTIQRTQQEDSAVYLCASSFGQGQSYEQYFGPGTRLTVT.

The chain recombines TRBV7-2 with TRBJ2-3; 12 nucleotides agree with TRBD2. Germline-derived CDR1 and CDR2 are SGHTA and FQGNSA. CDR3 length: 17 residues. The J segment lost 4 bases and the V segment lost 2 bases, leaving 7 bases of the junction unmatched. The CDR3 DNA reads TGTGCCAGCAGCTTACTGACGACTAGCGGGGGTCCAGATACGCAGTATTTT. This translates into CASSLLTTSGGPDTQYF.

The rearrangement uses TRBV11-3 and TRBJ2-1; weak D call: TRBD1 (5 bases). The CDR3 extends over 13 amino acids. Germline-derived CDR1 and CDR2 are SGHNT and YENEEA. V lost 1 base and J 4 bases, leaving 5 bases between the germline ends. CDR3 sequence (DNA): TGTGCCAGCAGCTTAGGACAGTACAATGAGCAGTTCTTC. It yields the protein CASSLGQYNEQFF.

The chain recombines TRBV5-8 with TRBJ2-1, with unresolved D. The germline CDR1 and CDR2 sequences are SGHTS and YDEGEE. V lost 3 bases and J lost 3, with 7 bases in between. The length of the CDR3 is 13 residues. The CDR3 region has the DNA TGTGCCAGCAGCTCGTTTTTCTACAATGAGCAGTTCTTC. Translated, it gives CASSSFFYNEQFF. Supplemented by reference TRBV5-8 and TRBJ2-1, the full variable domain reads EAGVTQSPTHLIKTRGQQATLRCSPISGHTSVYWYQQALGLGLQFLLWYDEGEERNRGNFPPRFSGRQFPNYSSELNVNALELEDSALYLCASSSFFYNEQFFGPGTRLTVL.

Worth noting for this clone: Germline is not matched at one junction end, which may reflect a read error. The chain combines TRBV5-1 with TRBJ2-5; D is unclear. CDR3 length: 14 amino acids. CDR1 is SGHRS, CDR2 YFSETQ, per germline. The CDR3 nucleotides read TGTGCCAGCAGCTTGGCCGCCCGAACTGAGACCCAGTACTTC. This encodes CASSLAARTETQYF.

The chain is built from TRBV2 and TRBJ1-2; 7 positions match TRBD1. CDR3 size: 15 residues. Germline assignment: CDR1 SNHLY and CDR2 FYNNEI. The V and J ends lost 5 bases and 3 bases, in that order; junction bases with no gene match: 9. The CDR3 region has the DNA TGTGCCAGCAGTCGAGACAGGGCAGTAGACTATGGCTACACCTTC. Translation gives CASSRDRAVDYGYTF.

The CDR3 sequence is CASSQMTEQPLGTEAFF. CDR3 coding DNA: TGCGCCAGCAGCCAAATGACAGAACAACCCTTGGGGACTGAAGCTTTCTTT. The chain employs TRBV4-3 and TRBJ1-1, with D tentatively TRBD1 (5 bases). The CDR3 contains 17 residues. The V and J ends lost 2 bases and 5 bases respectively, with 21 bases between them. Germline assignment: CDR1 LGHNA and CDR2 YSLEER.